Each of the 11 T cell receptor beta chains below was sequenced from the same sample in a study of T-cell memory formation after mild COVID-19. MiXCR, run by TCRdb on the 5' RACE reads, gives a single entry per CDR3 protein. The sample includes some 290,000 distinct CDR3 sequences, roughly 15% of them seen just once. Sequenced: PBMCs or a T cell subset sorted from them (not recorded which). These receptors were taken from a man between 18 and 29 years old who had mild COVID-19 (a few samples of this study predate the infection). Cell type and time point are not known.

V usage is TRBV6-2 or TRBV6-3 and J usage is TRBJ1-4, with a tentative D call TRBD1 (5 bases). V shed 0 bases and J shed 7 bases, with 12 bases lying between them. CDR1 is MNHEY and CDR2 is SVGEGT in the germline V gene. The CDR3 is 15 amino acids. CDR3: CASSYSAREGEKLFF. CDR3 nucleotide sequence: TGTGCCAGCAGTTACTCAGCCAGGGAAGGTGAAAAACTGTTTTTT.

This chain connects TRBV5-5 to TRBJ1-1; D is perhaps TRBD1 (6 bases). The V end was cut by 4 bases, the J end by 8 bases, with 21 bases between. Germline loops: CDR1 SGHKS, CDR2 YYEKEE (reference sequence). This CDR3 spans 15 amino acids. CDR3: CASSVGGRQLFEAFF. CDR3 bases: TGTGCCAGCAGCGTCGGGGGCCGTCAGCTGTTCGAAGCTTTCTTT.

V gene TRBV12-3 or TRBV12-4 combines with J gene TRBJ1-4, with D possibly being TRBD1 (6 bases). The CDR3 runs to 15 residues. V was cut by 6 bases and J by 3 bases, with 14 bases left in between. CDR3 sequence: CASSQRQAANEKLFF. Here the CDR3 DNA reads TGTGCCAGCAGCCAGCGACAGGCGGCTAATGAAAAACTGTTTTTT.

This clonotype was picked up a small number of times. The chain employs TRBV5-4 and TRBJ2-1, with TRBD2 as a possible D gene (6 bases). V gave up 2 bases and J gave up 7 bases, with 16 bases separating them. Germline loops: CDR1 SGHNT, CDR2 YYREEE (reference sequence). The CDR3 runs to 15 residues. DNA of the CDR3: TGTGCCAGCAGCTTCAACGGGGACTTCCCTAATGAGCAGTTCTTC. This gives the protein CASSFNGDFPNEQFF.

This chain joins TRBV5-6 and TRBJ2-5; 7 nucleotides line up with TRBD2. This CDR3 has 17 amino acids. With V trimmed by 0 bases and J by 4 bases, 12 bases remained unmatched. Per germline, CDR1 SGHDT and CDR2 YYEEEE. CDR3 amino acids: CASSLGAWRGFGETQYF. CDR3 DNA sequence: TGTGCCAGCAGCTTGGGGGCGTGGCGGGGGTTCGGAGAGACCCAGTACTTC.

The J gene is TRBJ1-5, the V gene TRBV10-3; D is unclear. Looked up from germline, CDR1 is ENHRY and CDR2 is SYGVKD. V lost 6 bases and J 4 bases, leaving 10 bases between the germline ends. The length of the CDR3 is 13 residues. For the CDR3, the DNA is TGTGCCATCAGACCCGGACCGAATCAGCCCCAGCATTTT. Its protein product is CAIRPGPNQPQHF.

The rearrangement links TRBV4-2 to TRBJ2-3; no clear D gene. The ends were cut back, 1 base at V and 4 bases at J, with 18 bases in the middle. This CDR3 is built from 17 residues. In germline, CDR1 is LGHNA, CDR2 YNFKEQ. The CDR3 sequence is CASSQVLHEKVADTQYF. The CDR3 bases are TGTGCCAGCAGCCAAGTTCTACACGAAAAGGTCGCAGATACGCAGTATTTT.

The chain has TRBV25-1 and TRBJ2-2; perhaps TRBD2 as D (5 bases). This CDR3 comprises 14 residues. Germline assignment: CDR1 MGHDK and CDR2 SYGVNS. Trimming took 6 bases from V and 1 from J, leaving 9 bases between them. The CDR3 reads CASRESGNTGELFF. As DNA, the CDR3 is TGTGCCAGCAGGGAGAGCGGGAACACCGGGGAGCTGTTTTTT.

The chain links TRBV20-1 to TRBJ2-4; 7 bases map to TRBD1. Germline loops: CDR1 DFQATT, CDR2 SNEGSKA (reference sequence). Trimming took 1 base from V and 9 from J; bases not matched to a gene: 6. This CDR3 spans 13 amino acids. The CDR3 is CSARVGTEVIQYF. For the CDR3, the DNA is TGCAGTGCTAGAGTTGGGACAGAGGTCATTCAGTACTTC.

The gene calls are TRBV4-1 and TRBJ2-5; D is perhaps TRBD2 (5 bases). The CDR3 contains 15 residues. V gave up 2 bases and J gave up 4 bases, with 14 bases separating them. Germline V gene lookup returns CDR1 MGHRA and CDR2 YSYEKL. CDR3 coding DNA: TGCGCCAGCAGCCAAATTCTAGCCTCGGGAGAGACCCAGTACTTC. It yields the protein CASSQILASGETQYF.

The V gene is TRBV27, the J gene TRBJ2-5; perhaps TRBD1 as D (5 bases). There are 14 residues in the CDR3. The germline V gene has CDR1 MNHEY and CDR2 SMNVEV (reference sequence). V gave up 5 bases and J gave up 2 bases, with 12 bases separating them. CDR3 nucleotides: TGTGCCAGCAGTCTCCAGGGTTCTCAAGAGACCCAGTACTTC. It codes for CASSLQGSQETQYF.